One and the same sample provided the 21 T cell receptor beta chains below, sequenced in a study of blood T cell repertoires in COVID-19. The table came from immunoSEQ multiplex PCR; TCRdb's copy has only in-frame clones and leaves some out. The table includes roughly 310,000 clones, more than 90% detected once. The source material was PBMCs or T cells enriched from blood (not recorded which). The source of these receptors is a man aged 55 to 70 who had recovered from COVID-19.

V usage is TRBV9 and J usage is TRBJ1-3; D unclear. Between the trimmed V and J ends, which lost 0 bases and 5 bases, there was a span of 9 bases. Germline V gene lookup returns CDR1 SGDLS and CDR2 YYNGEE. CDR3 length equals 14 residues. The CDR3 DNA is TGTGCCAGCAGCGTAGCGGCAGGTAGAAACACCATATATTTT. This sequence encodes CASSVAAGRNTIYF.

This chain links TRBV27 with TRBJ2-1; D perhaps matches TRBD1 (5 bases). The CDR3 has 16 residues. CDR1 and CDR2 from the germline V gene are MNHEY and SMNVEV (reference sequence). V lost 2 bases to trimming and J lost 6 bases, with 17 bases between them. This CDR3 reads CASSLVQFGRGNEQFF. CDR3 sequence (DNA): TGTGCCAGCAGTTTAGTTCAGTTTGGAAGGGGCAATGAGCAGTTCTTC.

This chain joins TRBV7-2 and TRBJ2-7, with D possibly matching TRBD2 (6 bases). CDR1 and CDR2 (germline): SGHTA, FQGNSA. The V and J ends lost 4 bases and 3 bases respectively, with 19 bases between them. The CDR3 sequence is 16 residues long. The CDR3 is CASSSRDGTLHYEQYF. CDR3 nucleotide sequence: TGTGCCAGCAGCTCCCGAGACGGGACTCTACACTACGAGCAGTACTTC.

The rearrangement joins TRBV5-1 to TRBJ1-1; possible D gene TRBD1, 6 bases. Germline assignment: CDR1 SGHRS and CDR2 YFSETQ. This CDR3 comprises 15 residues. Trimming removed 4 bases from V and 0 bases from J, with 13 bases in between. This CDR3 reads CASSPLQGLNTEAFF. DNA for the CDR3: TGCGCCAGCAGCCCCCTACAGGGTTTGAACACTGAAGCTTTCTTT.

Points on this clone: Other DNA sequences in the sample encode the same CDR3. This CDR3 reads CASSLGLAGNNEQFF. In DNA form, the CDR3 reads TGCGCCAGCAGCTTGGGACTAGCGGGGAACAATGAGCAGTTCTTC. The chain recombines TRBV5-1 with TRBJ2-1; 11 bases map to TRBD2. CDR1 and CDR2 (germline): SGHRS, YFSETQ. With 0 bases clipped from V and 5 bases from J, the junction kept 1 base outside the gene matches. The CDR3 has 15 amino acids.

The gene calls are TRBV11-3 and TRBJ1-2, with 10 nucleotides matching TRBD1. The CDR3 loop spans 14 amino acids. V shed 5 bases and J 8 bases; nucleotides not matched to a gene: 8. Per germline, CDR1 SGHNT and CDR2 YENEEA. CDR3 loop: CASSIGTGVRGYTF. Here the CDR3 DNA reads TGTGCCAGCAGCATCGGGACAGGGGTTAGGGGCTACACCTTC.

The chain couples TRBV7-8 to TRBJ2-3, with a weak D call TRBD2 (5 bases). V was clipped by 5 bases and J by 5 bases, with 14 bases between them. CDR1 is SGHVS, CDR2 FQNEAQ, per germline. This CDR3 region has 14 residues. CDR3 residues: CASSGRRLGDTQYF. Written as DNA, the CDR3 is TGTGCCAGCAGCGGCAGGAGGTTGGGAGATACGCAGTATTTT.

V usage is TRBV7-2 and J usage is TRBJ2-1, with 7 bases matching TRBD2. This CDR3 contains 14 residues. V shed 1 base and J 6 bases; nucleotides not matched to a gene: 3. Germline CDR1 reads SGHTA; CDR2 reads FQGNSA. The chain's CDR3 is CASSLVLAGNEQFF. The CDR3 region has the DNA TGTGCCAGCAGCTTAGTCTTAGCGGGCAATGAGCAGTTCTTC.

This sequence joins TRBV4-1 and TRBJ2-7, with 11 bases matching TRBD2. Trimming at V came to 1 base and at J to 4 bases, leaving 3 bases not matched to a gene. CDR1 is MGHRA, CDR2 YSYEKL, per germline. CDR3 length: 15 amino acids. CDR3 sequence: CASSQVLAGGYEQYF. The CDR3 region has the DNA TGCGCCAGCAGCCAAGTTCTAGCGGGGGGTTACGAGCAGTACTTC.

V gene TRBV6-6 combines with J gene TRBJ1-6; 9 positions match TRBD1. This CDR3 has 15 amino acids. V trimming: 5 bases; J trimming: 6 bases; junction bases outside the gene matches: 5. Germline V gene lookup returns CDR1 MNHNY and CDR2 SVGAGI (reference sequence). CDR3 residues: CASSGRQGGNSPLHF. The CDR3 DNA is TGTGCCAGCAGTGGGCGACAGGGGGGTAATTCACCCCTCCACTTT.

The gene calls are TRBV11-2 and TRBJ2-3, with 7 bases fitting TRBD2. CDR1 is SGHAT and CDR2 is FQNNGV in the germline V gene. This CDR3 spans 16 amino acids. V lost 2 bases, J lost 0 bases, and 5 bases stayed unmatched. In DNA form, the CDR3 reads TGTGCCAGCAGCTTATCCGCTAGCGGTAGCACAGATACGCAGTATTTT. This sequence encodes CASSLSASGSTDTQYF.

The rearrangement links TRBV15 to TRBJ2-5; 9 bases line up with TRBD1. Germline V CDR1 and CDR2: LNHNV, YYDKDF (reference sequence). The CDR3 is 15 residues long. The junction had 10 bases not matched to a gene; V was cut back by 4 bases and J by 7 bases. The chain's CDR3 is CATSNRQGEWVTQYF. CDR3 DNA: TGTGCCACCAGCAATCGACAGGGGGAGTGGGTGACCCAGTACTTC.

Turning to this clone: The junction departs from the called germline gene at one end, perhaps through a read error. The rearrangement uses TRBV2 and TRBJ1-4; D gene uncertain. Germline V gene data show CDR1 as SNHLY and CDR2 as FYNNEI. The CDR3 is 13 amino acids. The CDR3 reads CASREGFGEKLFF. Here the CDR3 DNA reads TGTGCCAGCAGAGAAGGGTTCGGTGAAAAACTGTTTTTT.

The gene calls are TRBV5-1 and TRBJ2-7; 14 nucleotides agree with TRBD2. Trimming cost V 2 bases and J 6 bases; bases outside gene matches: 7. CDR1 is SGHRS and CDR2 is YFSETQ in the germline V gene. The CDR3 totals 16 residues. The CDR3 region has the DNA TGCGCCAGCAGCTTAAGCACGGGACTAGCGGGAGCCGAGCAGTACTTC. This gives the protein CASSLSTGLAGAEQYF. The variable domain in full, with the rest retrieved from reference TRBV5-1 and TRBJ2-7, is KAGVTQTPRYLIKTRGQQVTLSCSPISGHRSVSWYQQTPGQGLQFLFEYFSETQRNKGNFPGRFSGRQFSNSRSEMNVSTLELGDSALYLCASSLSTGLAGAEQYFGPGTRLTVT.

This chain connects TRBV5-1 to TRBJ1-4; a weak D match, TRBD1 (5 bases). The CDR3 runs to 14 residues. The germline CDR1 and CDR2 sequences are SGHRS and YFSETQ. The V and J ends lost 3 bases and 6 bases respectively, with 12 bases between them. The CDR3 is CASSSDGGYEKLFF. Here the CDR3 DNA reads TGCGCCAGCAGCTCTGACGGGGGTTATGAAAAACTGTTTTTT.

The chain couples TRBV7-9 to TRBJ2-7; TRBD1 matches 8 bases. The junction had 2 bases not matched to a gene; V was cut back by 2 bases and J by 5 bases. The CDR3 loop spans 13 amino acids. CDR1 SEHNR and CDR2 FQNEAQ come from the germline V gene (reference sequence). CDR3 sequence: CASSLNRGNEQYF. CDR3 DNA: TGTGCCAGCAGCTTAAACAGGGGGAACGAGCAGTACTTC.

The rearrangement links TRBV30 to TRBJ1-5, with 7 bases matching TRBD1. CDR1 is GTSNPN and CDR2 is SVGIG in the germline V gene (reference sequence). The CDR3 sequence is 15 residues long. V gave up 2 bases and J gave up 0 bases; unmatched junction bases: 4. CDR3 nucleotides: TGTGCCTGGAGTCGGGGACAGCTTAGCAATCAGCCCCAGCATTTT. Its translation: CAWSRGQLSNQPQHF.

V usage is TRBV9 and J usage is TRBJ1-5; D is unresolved. The ends were cut back, 2 bases at V and 6 bases at J, with 12 bases in the middle. Germline CDR1 SGDLS, CDR2 YYNGEE. CDR3 length: 14 amino acids. CDR3 amino acids: CASSVGVSGQPQHF. As DNA, the CDR3 is TGTGCCAGCAGCGTCGGGGTTTCGGGTCAGCCCCAGCATTTT.

The rearrangement uses TRBV3-1 (or the pseudogene TRBV3-2) and TRBJ1-4; possible D gene TRBD1, 5 bases. The CDR3 consists of 16 residues. CDR1 is LGHDT, CDR2 YNNKEL, per germline (reference sequence). V was shortened by 0 bases and J by 0 bases, with 8 bases between the two germline ends. CDR3 bases: TGTGCCAGCAGCCAAGAACAGGTTGCAACTAATGAAAAACTGTTTTTT. Amino acids: CASSQEQVATNEKLFF.

The sample holds one count of this clone. The CDR3 is CATSAGGDGANVLTF. In nucleotides, the CDR3 is TGTGCCACCAGTGCAGGGGGCGACGGGGCCAACGTCCTGACTTTC. The V gene is TRBV24-1, the J gene TRBJ2-6; TRBD1 aligns across 8 bases. The length of the CDR3 is 15 residues. Trimming took 5 bases from V and 4 from J; bases not matched to a gene: 3. Germline V gene sequence: CDR1 KGHDR, CDR2 SFDVKD.

The chain combines TRBV7-2 with TRBJ2-4; 7 nucleotides line up with TRBD2. V was pared by 3 bases and J by 0 bases, with 5 bases of the junction left unmatched. The CDR3 is made up of 16 amino acids. CDR1 and CDR2 from the germline V gene are SGHTA and FQGNSA. The CDR3 protein is CASSFPQRGAKNIQYF. The CDR3 coding sequence is TGTGCCAGCAGCTTCCCCCAGCGGGGAGCCAAAAACATTCAGTACTTC.